This TCR beta chain was found in a study of blood T cell repertoires in COVID-19 (TCRdb year 2020). About the full investigation: The collaborator samples originated in the United States, Italy and Spain and spanned the acute and convalescent phases of COVID-19. The repertoires were released in a freely available public database intended as a resource for research on the immune response to SARS-CoV-2. The prospective study material was composed of cDNA or gDNA derived from T cells, B-cell-depleted T cells, or PBMCs. Deeply sampled blood TCRbeta repertoires from subjects exposed to, actively infected with, or recovered from COVID-19 were included in the dataset. Where available, HLA class I and class II types were taken from metadata supplied by the sample provider and were not determined by assay-based typing. A de-identified subject ID, COVID-19 status, age in years and sex were almost always included in the sample metadata. Samples were obtained from the ongoing ImmuneRACE study (first 160 participants) and from 1,200 or so subjects provided by 6 global collaborators. Study-wide findings and limitations: The amount of clinical and demographic metadata varied by source and participant and was provided uncurated.

About this clone itself: Its antigen is not yet known. No base quality values were provided; no much bigger clone lies one nucleotide off.

Looking up the germline V gene yields CDR1 SGHRS and CDR2 YFSETQ. The CDR3 spans 18 residues, from the cysteine through the phenylalanine. The CDR3 DNA has 54 bases and is translated from base 1. Trimming removed 0 bases from V and 4 bases from J, leaving 22 bases between the germline ends. TCRbeta CDR3 regions were amplified from genomic DNA using the immunoSEQ Assay, a bias-controlled multiplex PCR. For the original study's pipeline: The number of nucleated cells in each sample was estimated by amplification of reference gene primers within the assay. To quantify the absolute abundance of each unique TCRbeta CDR3 rearrangement, sequence reads were collapsed and filtered. For each sample, productive Simpson clonality was calculated by taking the square root of Simpson's diversity index across productive rearrangements. TCRdb carries this immuneACCESS record with in-frame sequences only. Its versions omit some clonotypes, under half of them owing to an unresolved V gene in the studies checked, with the rest unexplained. V and J calls and clone size come straight from that table; D and trimming were deduced from the DNA. The sample table records about 250,000 clones; roughly 89% of these occur just once. 2.6% of the sample is taken by the ten largest.

Participants in the prospective study were aged roughly 18 to 100 years, lived in some 24 United States geographic areas, and enrolled through a virtual design. In the prospective study, participants were assigned to cohorts based on the clinical history participants reported in a screening survey and a study questionnaire. In the prospective study, whole blood, serum and a nasopharyngeal or oropharyngeal swab were collected from each participant by mobile phlebotomists. Additional blood draws and questionnaires over an approximately 2-month period could optionally be provided by prospective study participants. Prospective study blood samples were shipped either frozen or at room temperature before DNA extraction.

The source of this sequence is a woman aged 25-40 years with acute COVID-19. The sample taken for sequencing was PBMCs or T cells enriched from blood (not recorded which). The V and J segments used are TRBV5-1 and TRBJ1-2; there is no confident call for the D gene. In nucleotides, the sequence is TGCGCCAGCAGCTTGGCCGGAGTGGACTGGACGGGCGGCTATGGCTACACCTTC. Its amino acids are CASSLAGVDWTGGYGYTF.